The clone carrying this TCR beta chain was seen a few times. Antigen specificity is unknown. This sample was included in a study of response to subunit inactivated influenza vaccine. General observations from the study: Authors suggested each seasonal influenza vaccination recruits few new T cells.

TCRdb re-called the RT-PCR reads through MiXCR, storing one row per CDR3 protein. The sample shows hundreds of thousands of distinct CDR3 sequences, around 15% of them seen only once. Germline V gene sequence: CDR1 LGHNA, CDR2 YSLEER. The length of the CDR3 is 15 residues. The ends were cut back, 1 base at V and 4 bases at J, with 14 bases in the middle. This receptor was identified in a man in his forties or fifties who received an inactivated influenza vaccine. The rearrangement uses TRBV4-3 and TRBJ2-7; TRBD2 might be the D (6 bases). Source: PBMCs from blood, taken approximately 15 days before vaccination. Here the CDR3 reads CASSQVRLASYEQYF. CDR3 DNA sequence: TGCGCCAGCAGCCAAGTTCGGCTAGCGAGTTACGAGCAGTACTTC.